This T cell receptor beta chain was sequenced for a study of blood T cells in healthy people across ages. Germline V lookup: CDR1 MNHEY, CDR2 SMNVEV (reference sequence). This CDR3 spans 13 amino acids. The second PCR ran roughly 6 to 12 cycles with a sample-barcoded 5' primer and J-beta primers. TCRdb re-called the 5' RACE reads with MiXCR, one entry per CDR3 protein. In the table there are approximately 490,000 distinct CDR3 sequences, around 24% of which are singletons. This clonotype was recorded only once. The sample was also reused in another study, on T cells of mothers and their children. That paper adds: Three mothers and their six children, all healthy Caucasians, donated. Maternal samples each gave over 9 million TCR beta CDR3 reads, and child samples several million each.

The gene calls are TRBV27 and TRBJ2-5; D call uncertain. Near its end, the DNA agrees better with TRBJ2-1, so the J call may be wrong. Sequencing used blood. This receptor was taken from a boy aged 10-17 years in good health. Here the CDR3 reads CASSPPRNNEQFF. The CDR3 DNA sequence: TGTGCCAGCAGTCCCCCACGGAACAATGAGCAGTTCTTC.